This TCR beta chain was recovered during a study of shared clonotypes between healthy human individuals. The CDR3 is 14 amino acids. The germline V gene encodes CDR1 MNHNS and CDR2 SASEGT. When replicate PCRs were run on sorted subsets, they used approximately 0.2 ug DNA, 28,000 or so T cell genomes. Method: immunoSEQ multiplex PCR; TCRdb's copy keeps in-frame clones and lacks some. Of approximately 110,000 clones listed, less than 75% are singletons. Note on this clone: A far bigger clonotype differs at one base, so this is likely a read error. In the same sample, other DNA sequences code for this CDR3.

The sequence was collected from a woman in her 30s in good health. The V and J genes are TRBV6-1 and TRBJ1-5; TRBD1 might be the D (5 bases). Specimen: memory CD8+ T cells sorted from blood. The sample's subset: CD45RO+ cells pooled with CCR7-negative TemRA cells. This CDR3 is CASEWGEGNQPQHF. CDR3 nucleotide sequence: TGCGCCAGTGAATGGGGGGAGGGCAATCAGCCCCAGCATTTT.